The source of this T cell receptor beta chain is a study of CD8 T cells in ankylosing spondylitis. This clonotype was seen many times. Its antigen is unidentified. Quantitative 5'-RACE was performed with molecular barcodes, and it yielded the TCR beta libraries. TCRdb recomputed calls from the 5' RACE reads with MiXCR, one row per CDR3 protein. This table has around 890,000 distinct CDR3 sequences, 12% appearing once. Trimming stripped 10 bases from V and 1 base from J, with 13 bases between. The germline CDR1 and CDR2 sequences are MDHEN and SYDVKM. The CDR3 contains 13 residues. Notes on the study in general: The disease-linked clones had a CD8+ phenotype and low blood frequencies. Significantly higher representation of disease-linked clones was reported for matched ankylosing spondylitis synovial fluid. A TCR beta motif of under 10 highly homologous variants appeared characteristic of ankylosing spondylitis blood.

This chain joins TRBV28 and TRBJ1-2; D is possibly TRBD1 (6 bases). The sample consisted of blood, either unsorted or a sorted T cell fraction (not recorded which). The source is a male donor with ankylosing spondylitis. CDR3 nucleotides: TGTGCCATCGGCCAGGGGATTAACTATGGCTACACCTTC. The encoded protein is CAIGQGINYGYTF.